These T cell receptor beta chains were read from a single sample in a study of prognosis after radiotherapy for stage I lung cancer. Via MiXCR, TCRdb re-called the multiplex PCR reads, giving one row per CDR3 protein. The sample has 24,000 or so distinct CDR3 sequences, approximately 40% seen once; the top ten hold 20% to 25%. Sequenced here: PBMCs, sampled before or after stereotactic body radiation therapy (not recorded which). These receptors were collected from a donor older than 45 with non-small cell lung cancer. Each CDR3 is given with its conserved first and last residue. Each record gives: D gene, V gene, J gene, clone size, CDR3 protein, CDR3 DNA. The D gene is left open where the match is weak. Expanded clones get a size class; other rows say once, few or many, or leave the size out.

d_call: TRBD2; v_call: TRBV29-1; j_call: TRBJ2-7; clone_size: many; cdr3_aa: CSVYTGTSAYEQYF; cdr3_nt: TGCAGCGTCTACACCGGGACTAGCGCCTACGAGCAGTACTTC
d_call: TRBD2; v_call: TRBV9; j_call: TRBJ2-7; clone_size: many; cdr3_aa: CASSLGVAGVSYEQYF; cdr3_nt: TGTGCCAGCAGCCTGGGGGTAGCGGGAGTCTCCTACGAGCAGTACTTC
d_call: -; v_call: TRBV18; j_call: TRBJ1-1; clone_size: many; cdr3_aa: CASSPLTGVRTEAFF; cdr3_nt: TGTGCCAGCTCACCACTGACGGGGGTTAGGACTGAAGCTTTCTTT
d_call: TRBD2; v_call: TRBV12-3/TRBV12-4; j_call: TRBJ2-5; clone_size: once; cdr3_aa: CASSPDREIAGGQETKYF; cdr3_nt: TGTGCCAGCAGTCCGGACAGGGAGATAGCGGGAGGTCAAGAGACCAAGTACTTC
d_call: TRBD2; v_call: TRBV20-1; j_call: TRBJ2-2; clone_size: many; cdr3_aa: CSAREIGGGNTGELFF; cdr3_nt: TGCAGTGCTAGAGAGATAGGCGGGGGGAACACCGGGGAGCTGTTTTTT
d_call: TRBD1; v_call: TRBV20-1; j_call: TRBJ2-5; clone_size: many; cdr3_aa: CSARESGGETQYF; cdr3_nt: TGCAGTGCTAGAGAATCAGGGGGAGAGACCCAGTACTTC
d_call: -; v_call: TRBV20-1; j_call: TRBJ2-1; clone_size: -; cdr3_aa: CSASSFRTSFHNDQFF; cdr3_nt: TGCAGTGCTAGTTCCTTCCGGACTTCCTTCCACAATGATCAGTTCTTC
d_call: -; v_call: TRBV12-3/TRBV12-4; j_call: TRBJ1-3; clone_size: -; cdr3_aa: CASLPGGSGNTIYF; cdr3_nt: TGTGCCAGCCTCCCCGGGGGCTCTGGAAACACCATATATTTT
d_call: -; v_call: TRBV9; j_call: TRBJ2-1; clone_size: many; cdr3_aa: CASSVGGANYNEQFF; cdr3_nt: TGTGCCAGCAGCGTAGGGGGGGCTAATTACAATGAGCAGTTCTTC
d_call: TRBD1; v_call: TRBV6-2/TRBV6-3; j_call: TRBJ2-3; clone_size: many; cdr3_aa: CASRPGQGQDTQYF; cdr3_nt: TGTGCCAGCAGACCGGGACAGGGACAAGATACGCAGTATTTT
d_call: TRBD1; v_call: TRBV30; j_call: TRBJ1-1; clone_size: many; cdr3_aa: CAWIWGRGRVEAFF; cdr3_nt: TGTGCCTGGATCTGGGGAAGGGGGCGGGTTGAAGCTTTCTTT
d_call: -; v_call: TRBV28; j_call: TRBJ1-5; clone_size: many; cdr3_aa: CASSLPGSNQPQHF; cdr3_nt: TGTGCCAGCAGCCTCCCGGGTAGCAATCAGCCCCAGCATTTT
d_call: -; v_call: TRBV5-6; j_call: TRBJ2-1; clone_size: many; cdr3_aa: CASSFRGAREQFF; cdr3_nt: TGTGCCAGCAGCTTTCGAGGGGCGCGTGAGCAGTTCTTC
d_call: -; v_call: TRBV6-5; j_call: TRBJ2-2; clone_size: many; cdr3_aa: CASSYPGDSNTGELFF; cdr3_nt: TGTGCCAGCAGTTACCCGGGCGACTCGAACACCGGGGAGCTGTTTTTT
d_call: -; v_call: TRBV6-2/TRBV6-3; j_call: TRBJ1-1; clone_size: -; cdr3_aa: CASIRPPTEAFF; cdr3_nt: TGTGCCAGCATCAGACCTCCGACGGAAGCTTTCTTT
d_call: -; v_call: TRBV27; j_call: TRBJ2-6; clone_size: -; cdr3_aa: CASSMLTVFSGANFLTF; cdr3_nt: TGTGCCAGCAGTATGCTAACAGTCTTCTCTGGGGCCAACTTCCTGACTTTC
d_call: -; v_call: TRBV5-6; j_call: TRBJ1-6; clone_size: -; cdr3_aa: CASSFGPNSPLHF; cdr3_nt: TGTGCCAGCAGCTTTGGTCCTAATTCACCCCTCCACTTT
d_call: -; v_call: TRBV5-8; j_call: TRBJ2-3; clone_size: many; cdr3_aa: CASSLARGDRVTDTQYF; cdr3_nt: TGTGCCAGCAGCTTGGCTCGGGGGGACAGAGTCACAGATACGCAGTATTTT
d_call: -; v_call: TRBV28; j_call: TRBJ1-5; clone_size: many; cdr3_aa: CASSSAQGSQPQHF; cdr3_nt: TGTGCCAGCAGTTCCGCTCAGGGGAGTCAGCCCCAGCATTTT
d_call: -; v_call: TRBV7-9; j_call: TRBJ1-3; clone_size: -; cdr3_aa: CASSLDGTSGNTIYF; cdr3_nt: TGTGCCAGCAGCTTAGATGGCACCTCTGGAAACACCATATATTTT
d_call: TRBD1; v_call: TRBV19; j_call: TRBJ2-5; clone_size: many; cdr3_aa: CASSSPGTAQETQYF; cdr3_nt: TGTGCCAGTAGTTCCCCCGGGACAGCCCAAGAGACCCAGTACTTC
d_call: -; v_call: TRBV6-5; j_call: TRBJ1-2; clone_size: -; cdr3_aa: CASSLGSYGYTF; cdr3_nt: TGTGCCAGCAGTTTGGGATCTTATGGCTACACCTTC
d_call: -; v_call: TRBV9; j_call: TRBJ2-2; clone_size: many; cdr3_aa: CASSVIGAGELFF; cdr3_nt: TGTGCCAGCAGCGTAATTGGGGCCGGGGAGCTGTTTTTT
d_call: TRBD2; v_call: TRBV20-1; j_call: TRBJ2-5; clone_size: -; cdr3_aa: CSAIYLSGTSGRGIQETQYF; cdr3_nt: TGCAGTGCTATATATCTATCCGGGACTAGCGGGAGGGGGATCCAAGAGACCCAGTACTTC
d_call: -; v_call: TRBV2; j_call: TRBJ2-7; clone_size: -; cdr3_aa: CASRSRDVIYEQYF; cdr3_nt: TGTGCCAGCAGGTCACGGGACGTGATATACGAGCAGTACTTC
d_call: -; v_call: TRBV5-1; j_call: TRBJ2-5; clone_size: many; cdr3_aa: CASSLGGRETQYF; cdr3_nt: TGCGCCAGCAGCTTGGGAGGGCGAGAGACCCAGTACTTC
d_call: TRBD1; v_call: TRBV6-2/TRBV6-3; j_call: TRBJ2-2; clone_size: -; cdr3_aa: CASSWGQTNTGELFF; cdr3_nt: TGTGCCAGCAGTTGGGGACAGACAAACACCGGGGAGCTGTTTTTT
d_call: -; v_call: TRBV6-9; j_call: TRBJ2-2; clone_size: -; cdr3_aa: CASSYWRWRSTGELFF; cdr3_nt: TGTGCCAGCAGTTACTGGCGGTGGCGTTCCACCGGGGAGCTGTTTTTT
d_call: TRBD2; v_call: TRBV7-3; j_call: TRBJ2-5; clone_size: many; cdr3_aa: CASSLTPHGTSGKETQYF; cdr3_nt: TGTGCCAGCAGCTTAACGCCCCATGGGACTAGCGGAAAAGAGACCCAGTACTTC
d_call: -; v_call: TRBV24-1; j_call: TRBJ1-1; clone_size: many; cdr3_aa: CATSDEKTEAFF; cdr3_nt: TGTGCCACCAGTGATGAGAAGACTGAAGCTTTCTTT
d_call: TRBD2; v_call: TRBV5-1; j_call: TRBJ2-3; clone_size: medium-sized; cdr3_aa: CASSLDAGGWTDTQYF; cdr3_nt: TGCGCCAGCAGCTTGGATGCGGGAGGTTGGACAGATACGCAGTATTTT
d_call: TRBD1; v_call: TRBV9; j_call: TRBJ2-3; clone_size: many; cdr3_aa: CASSVVDGQGAADTQYF; cdr3_nt: TGTGCCAGCAGCGTAGTGGATGGACAGGGGGCCGCAGATACGCAGTATTTT
d_call: -; v_call: TRBV6-4; j_call: TRBJ2-1; clone_size: -; cdr3_aa: CASSGTSGGNEQFF; cdr3_nt: TGTGCCAGCAGCGGGACTTCAGGGGGCAATGAGCAGTTCTTC
d_call: TRBD2; v_call: TRBV3-1; j_call: TRBJ2-3; clone_size: many; cdr3_aa: CASSQGLAGGDTQYF; cdr3_nt: TGTGCCAGCAGCCAAGGACTAGCAGGAGGGGATACGCAGTATTTT
d_call: TRBD1; v_call: TRBV6-1; j_call: TRBJ2-3; clone_size: once; cdr3_aa: CASMDRGRADTQYF; cdr3_nt: TGTGCCAGCATGGATAGGGGGCGCGCAGATACGCAGTATTTT
d_call: TRBD2; v_call: TRBV20-1; j_call: TRBJ2-5; clone_size: many; cdr3_aa: CSAPGLAGAWETQYF; cdr3_nt: TGCAGTGCTCCCGGACTAGCGGGAGCTTGGGAGACCCAGTACTTC
d_call: -; v_call: TRBV2; j_call: TRBJ2-7; clone_size: once; cdr3_aa: CASSVPVGLEQYF; cdr3_nt: TGTGCCAGCAGTGTCCCCGTGGGACTGGAGCAGTACTTC
d_call: TRBD1; v_call: TRBV5-1; j_call: TRBJ2-1; clone_size: medium-sized; cdr3_aa: CASSSQGQSGNEQFF; cdr3_nt: TGCGCCAGCAGCTCGCAGGGACAGTCGGGCAATGAGCAGTTCTTC
d_call: -; v_call: TRBV6-2/TRBV6-3; j_call: TRBJ1-4; clone_size: -; cdr3_aa: CASSEAGIATNEKLFF; cdr3_nt: TGTGCCAGCAGTGAGGCAGGGATTGCAACTAATGAAAAACTGTTTTTT
d_call: -; v_call: TRBV6-1; j_call: TRBJ1-3; clone_size: few; cdr3_aa: CASSKPGNTIYF; cdr3_nt: TGTGCCAGCAGTAAACCAGGAAACACCATATATTTT
d_call: -; v_call: TRBV20-1; j_call: TRBJ2-5; clone_size: many; cdr3_aa: CSAPGETQETQYF; cdr3_nt: TGCAGTGCCCCGGGAGAAACACAAGAGACCCAGTACTTC
d_call: -; v_call: TRBV6-1; j_call: TRBJ2-3; clone_size: many; cdr3_aa: CASMGTSLGSGFTDTQYF; cdr3_nt: TGTGCCTCCATGGGCACTAGCCTAGGGTCCGGCTTCACAGATACGCAGTATTTT
d_call: TRBD1; v_call: TRBV5-1; j_call: TRBJ1-1; clone_size: medium-sized; cdr3_aa: CASSATGSGTEAFF; cdr3_nt: TGCGCCAGCAGCGCGACAGGGAGCGGCACTGAAGCTTTCTTT
d_call: TRBD1; v_call: TRBV12-3/TRBV12-4; j_call: TRBJ2-1; clone_size: -; cdr3_aa: CASSRGQGISLSFINEQFF; cdr3_nt: TGTGCCAGCAGTCGGGGACAGGGGATTAGCTTGAGTTTCATCAATGAGCAGTTCTTC
d_call: -; v_call: TRBV27; j_call: TRBJ1-1; clone_size: many; cdr3_aa: CASSFSINTEAFF; cdr3_nt: TGTGCCAGCAGTTTTTCCATTAACACTGAAGCTTTCTTT
d_call: -; v_call: TRBV9; j_call: TRBJ2-7; clone_size: many; cdr3_aa: CASSVDRDYEQYF; cdr3_nt: TGTGCCAGCAGCGTAGACAGAGACTACGAGCAGTACTTC
d_call: TRBD2; v_call: TRBV12-3/TRBV12-4; j_call: TRBJ2-5; clone_size: -; cdr3_aa: CASSTGTREENQYF; cdr3_nt: TGTGCCAGCAGTACCGGGACTAGAGAAGAGAACCAGTACTTC
d_call: TRBD1; v_call: TRBV5-1; j_call: TRBJ2-5; clone_size: many; cdr3_aa: CASSPGQGETQYF; cdr3_nt: TGCGCCAGCAGCCCGGGACAGGGAGAGACCCAGTACTTC
d_call: -; v_call: TRBV7-8; j_call: TRBJ2-7; clone_size: many; cdr3_aa: CASSPQGSGVISEQYF; cdr3_nt: TGTGCCAGCAGCCCTCAGGGGTCGGGAGTGATCAGCGAGCAGTACTTC
d_call: -; v_call: TRBV6-1; j_call: TRBJ2-1; clone_size: -; cdr3_aa: CATRGQNQNNNEKFF; cdr3_nt: TGTGCCACTAGAGGACAGAACCAGAACAACAATGAGAAGTTCTTC
d_call: TRBD2; v_call: TRBV12-5; j_call: TRBJ2-3; clone_size: -; cdr3_aa: CASAWSAGFVADTQYF; cdr3_nt: TGTGCTAGTGCCTGGTCAGCGGGATTTGTGGCAGATACGCAGTATTTT